The T cell receptor (beta chain) under discussion was sequenced for a study of cytomegalovirus exposure and HLA in healthy donors. The PCR contained 60 Vbeta and 13 Jbeta primers. Authors' analysis steps: The authors later counted tens of millions of unique TCR beta chains, some 9.9 million of them shared. Using immunoSEQ multiplex PCR, the repertoire was profiled, and TCRdb retains in-frame clones only, with some absent. The D gene and trimming were derived from the DNA, and the V and J assignments and clone size from that table. The sample records around 130,000 clones, about 73% being singletons. Germline CDR1 reads SEHNR; CDR2 reads FQNEAQ (reference sequence). Trimming removed 6 bases from V and 4 bases from J, with 18 bases in between. The CDR3 extends over 15 amino acids.

The sequencing input was PBMCs. The clonotype was recovered from a woman in her thirties or forties in good health and CMV-seropositive. The chain has TRBV7-9 and TRBJ1-1; D perhaps matches TRBD1 (5 bases). The CDR3 reads CASRRRVGGATEAFF. CDR3 sequence (DNA): TGTGCCAGCAGAAGGAGGGTCGGGGGTGCCACTGAAGCTTTCTTT. Using reference TRBV7-9 and TRBJ1-1 for the parts outside the CDR3, the full variable domain is DTGVSQNPRHKITKRGQNVTFRCDPISEHNRLYWYRQTLGQGPEFLTYFQNEAQLEKSRLLSDRFSAERPKGSFSTLEIQRTEQGDSAMYLCASRRRVGGATEAFFGQGTRLTVV.